This is a list of T cell receptor beta chains from one sample in a study of T cells in Graves' hyperthyroidism and ophthalmopathy. In TCRdb, the multiplex PCR reads were re-called with MiXCR into one record per CDR3 protein. The data contain 250,000 to 300,000 distinct CDR3 sequences, roughly 15% of them seen just once; the ten biggest clones take up roughly 7.7%. Input material: blood. These receptors were obtained from a woman aged 40 to 50 with Graves' hyperthyroidism. Both conserved end residues are part of each CDR3. Fields, in order: clone size, CDR3 length, V gene, D gene, J gene, CDR3 protein, CDR3 DNA. The D gene is left open where the match is weak. Clone size is shown for a subset of rows, as once, few, many or a class of expanded clone.

size: many
length: 11
V: TRBV10-3
D: -
J: TRBJ2-7
CDR3: CAISDTYEQYF
DNA: TGTGCCATCTCCGACACCTACGAGCAGTACTTC

size: -
length: 15
V: TRBV18
D: -
J: TRBJ2-1
CDR3: CASSPPAGAYNEQFF
DNA: TGTGCCAGCTCACCACCCGCGGGGGCATACAATGAGCAGTTCTTC

size: many
length: 14
V: TRBV5-1
D: TRBD2
J: TRBJ2-5
CDR3: CASSLLASQETQYF
DNA: TGTGCCAGCAGTTTACTAGCGTCCCAAGAGACCCAGTACTTC

size: many
length: 14
V: TRBV2
D: TRBD1
J: TRBJ2-7
CDR3: CASSDRGHSYEQYF
DNA: TGTGCCAGCAGTGACAGGGGGCATTCCTACGAGCAGTACTTC

size: many
length: 13
V: TRBV6-1
D: -
J: TRBJ2-2
CDR3: CASSEQYTGELFF
DNA: TGTGCCAGCAGTGAACAGTACACCGGGGAGCTGTTTTTT

size: -
length: 18
V: TRBV14
D: -
J: TRBJ2-5
CDR3: CASSPGWTSIGRQETQYF
DNA: TGTGCCAGCAGTCCAGGTTGGACGTCCATCGGGAGACAAGAGACCCAGTACTTC

size: many
length: 12
V: TRBV6-1
D: -
J: TRBJ1-2
CDR3: CASSDQTDGYTF
DNA: TGTGCCAGCAGTGATCAGACAGATGGCTACACCTTC

size: many
length: 14
V: TRBV29-1
D: -
J: TRBJ2-7
CDR3: CSVLSGRDGNEQYF
DNA: TGCAGCGTTCTGTCTGGGCGGGACGGTAACGAGCAGTACTTC

size: many
length: 13
V: TRBV29-1
D: -
J: TRBJ1-5
CDR3: CSVAKDSNQPQHF
DNA: TGCAGCGTTGCTAAGGACAGCAATCAGCCCCAGCATTTT

size: few
length: 18
V: TRBV5-4
D: -
J: TRBJ1-2
CDR3: CASSLGTNTGTANYGYTF
DNA: TGTGCCAGCAGCTTGGGGACCAATACCGGGACTGCAAACTATGGCTACACCTTC

size: many
length: 15
V: TRBV6-1
D: TRBD1
J: TRBJ1-4
CDR3: CASSFATGRNEKLFF
DNA: TGTGCCAGCAGTTTTGCGACAGGGCGAAATGAAAAACTGTTTTTT

size: -
length: 15
V: TRBV3-1
D: -
J: TRBJ2-7
CDR3: CASSQAPNGVYEQYF
DNA: TGTGCCAGCAGCCAAGCTCCGAACGGGGTGTACGAGCAGTACTTC

size: many
length: 15
V: TRBV27
D: TRBD1
J: TRBJ1-4
CDR3: CASSLSTGVNEKLFF
DNA: TGTGCCAGCAGTTTATCTACAGGGGTGAATGAAAAACTGTTTTTT

size: many
length: 15
V: TRBV3-1
D: TRBD1
J: TRBJ1-4
CDR3: CASSPIGQGREKLFF
DNA: TGTGCCAGCAGCCCGATTGGACAGGGGCGTGAAAAACTGTTTTTT

size: many
length: 13
V: TRBV20-1
D: -
J: TRBJ2-7
CDR3: CSAIRTSYDEQYF
DNA: TGCAGTGCTATCCGGACATCCTACGACGAGCAGTACTTC

size: many
length: 16
V: TRBV6-6
D: TRBD1
J: TRBJ1-2
CDR3: CASSYSMGQGNYGYTF
DNA: TGTGCCAGCAGTTACTCGATGGGACAGGGAAACTATGGCTACACCTTC

size: many
length: 15
V: TRBV2
D: TRBD1
J: TRBJ1-2
CDR3: CASSEGTGVGDGYTF
DNA: TGTGCCAGCAGTGAAGGAACAGGGGTCGGGGATGGCTACACCTTC

size: many
length: 12
V: TRBV28
D: -
J: TRBJ1-1
CDR3: CASLRGNTEAFF
DNA: TGTGCCAGCCTGAGAGGGAACACTGAAGCTTTCTTT

size: few
length: 14
V: TRBV29-1
D: TRBD1
J: TRBJ2-4
CDR3: CSVRDRRAKNIQYF
DNA: TGCAGCGTGAGGGACAGGCGAGCCAAAAACATTCAGTACTTC

size: few
length: 15
V: TRBV19
D: TRBD2
J: TRBJ2-7
CDR3: CASSPQGLAVYEQYF
DNA: TGTGCCAGTAGTCCGCAGGGACTAGCGGTATACGAGCAGTACTTC

size: many
length: 15
V: TRBV13
D: -
J: TRBJ1-2
CDR3: CASLGWNRENYGYTF
DNA: TGTGCCAGCCTCGGGTGGAACAGGGAAAACTATGGCTACACCTTC

size: many
length: 17
V: TRBV6-1
D: TRBD1
J: TRBJ1-6
CDR3: CASSEEKGTGHNSPLHF
DNA: TGTGCCAGCAGTGAAGAAAAGGGGACAGGACATAATTCACCCCTCCACTTT

size: many
length: 18
V: TRBV28
D: TRBD2
J: TRBJ2-1
CDR3: CASSYLKRLAGGYNEQFF
DNA: TGTGCCAGCAGTTACCTAAAAAGACTAGCGGGAGGGTACAATGAGCAGTTCTTC